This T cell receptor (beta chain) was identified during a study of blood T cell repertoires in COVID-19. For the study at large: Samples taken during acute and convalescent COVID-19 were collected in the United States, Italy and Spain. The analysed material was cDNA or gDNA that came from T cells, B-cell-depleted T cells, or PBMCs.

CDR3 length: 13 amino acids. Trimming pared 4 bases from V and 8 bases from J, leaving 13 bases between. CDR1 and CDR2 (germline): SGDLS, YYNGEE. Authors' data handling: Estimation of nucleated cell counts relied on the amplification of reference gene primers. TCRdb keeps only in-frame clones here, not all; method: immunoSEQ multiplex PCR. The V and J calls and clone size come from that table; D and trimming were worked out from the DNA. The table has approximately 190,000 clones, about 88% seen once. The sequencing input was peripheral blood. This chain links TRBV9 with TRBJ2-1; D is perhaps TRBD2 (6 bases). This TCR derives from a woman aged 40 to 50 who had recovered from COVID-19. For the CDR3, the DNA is TGTGCCAGCAGCCGGGACTGGGGCTATGAGCAGTTCTTC. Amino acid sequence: CASSRDWGYEQFF.